These T cell receptor beta chains were read from a single sample in a study of early T cells in non-severe SARS-CoV-2 infection. TCRdb fed the 5' RACE reads into MiXCR, producing one record per CDR3 protein. The table lists more than 25,000 distinct CDR3 sequences, 4.5% of them singletons. The sample taken for sequencing was whole blood. These receptors all stem from an adult who was a healthcare worker with PCR-confirmed SARS-CoV-2 infection or an uninfected control (not recorded which). Each CDR3 is given with its conserved first and last residue. Fields, in order: V gene, J gene, CDR3 length, CDR3 protein.

V gene: TRBV20-1; J gene: TRBJ2-5; CDR3 length: 11; CDR3 protein: CSAIREETQYF
V gene: TRBV7-9; J gene: TRBJ2-6; CDR3 length: 17; CDR3 protein: CASSSERRSSGANVLTF
V gene: TRBV29-1; J gene: TRBJ2-7; CDR3 length: 14; CDR3 protein: CSALAGGSSYEQYF
V gene: TRBV20-1; J gene: TRBJ2-3; CDR3 length: 13; CDR3 protein: CSAHWGSTDTQYF
V gene: TRBV2; J gene: TRBJ1-3; CDR3 length: 15; CDR3 protein: CASSPRTGRIYTIYF
V gene: TRBV3-1; J gene: TRBJ2-1; CDR3 length: 14; CDR3 protein: CASSQDGRGGEQFF
V gene: TRBV18; J gene: TRBJ2-5; CDR3 length: 16; CDR3 protein: CASSHSGVGYQETQYF
V gene: TRBV5-1; J gene: TRBJ2-2; CDR3 length: 14; CDR3 protein: CASSPERSTGELFF
V gene: TRBV7-9; J gene: TRBJ2-5; CDR3 length: 14; CDR3 protein: CASSLARETETQYF
V gene: TRBV7-8; J gene: TRBJ2-3; CDR3 length: 12; CDR3 protein: CASSLAADTQYF
V gene: TRBV29-1; J gene: TRBJ2-7; CDR3 length: 16; CDR3 protein: CSVGISKFSAAYEQYF
V gene: TRBV18; J gene: TRBJ1-5; CDR3 length: 14; CDR3 protein: CASSLGPGDQPQHF
V gene: TRBV3-1; J gene: TRBJ1-6; CDR3 length: 13; CDR3 protein: CASSQAGNSPLHF
V gene: TRBV11-3; J gene: TRBJ2-5; CDR3 length: 15; CDR3 protein: CASSPGRTEQETQYF
V gene: TRBV5-1; J gene: TRBJ1-6; CDR3 length: 15; CDR3 protein: CASSLGGTENSPLHF
V gene: TRBV29-1; J gene: TRBJ2-1; CDR3 length: 11; CDR3 protein: CSVVGPVGQFF
V gene: TRBV7-2; J gene: TRBJ2-7; CDR3 length: 15; CDR3 protein: CASSLGWTGSYEQYF
V gene: TRBV7-9; J gene: TRBJ2-2; CDR3 length: 13; CDR3 protein: CASSYRETGELFF
V gene: TRBV9; J gene: TRBJ2-3; CDR3 length: 14; CDR3 protein: CASSRTGSTDTQYF
V gene: TRBV5-6; J gene: TRBJ1-3; CDR3 length: 14; CDR3 protein: CASSLAGSGNTIYF
V gene: TRBV7-2; J gene: TRBJ1-1; CDR3 length: 11; CDR3 protein: CASSRDLGAFF
V gene: TRBV7-6; J gene: TRBJ2-3; CDR3 length: 15; CDR3 protein: CASSWTGVLTDTQYF
V gene: TRBV7-8; J gene: TRBJ2-7; CDR3 length: 15; CDR3 protein: CASSRLAVRSYEQYF
V gene: TRBV7-3; J gene: TRBJ2-1; CDR3 length: 16; CDR3 protein: CASSPRRPGRDNEQFF
V gene: TRBV15; J gene: TRBJ2-7; CDR3 length: 17; CDR3 protein: CATSRVLGVAGPYEQYF
V gene: TRBV18; J gene: TRBJ2-7; CDR3 length: 15; CDR3 protein: CASSRLADRDGEQYF
V gene: TRBV5-1; J gene: TRBJ2-7; CDR3 length: 16; CDR3 protein: CASSFSSGGFSYEQYF
V gene: TRBV6-6; J gene: TRBJ2-5; CDR3 length: 16; CDR3 protein: CASSYSSRGGTETQYF
V gene: TRBV6-2/TRBV6-3; J gene: TRBJ2-5; CDR3 length: 17; CDR3 protein: CASSYPMRLAGSETQYF
V gene: TRBV7-6; J gene: TRBJ2-7; CDR3 length: 12; CDR3 protein: CASSSDPYEQYF
V gene: TRBV12-3/TRBV12-4; J gene: TRBJ1-2; CDR3 length: 14; CDR3 protein: CASSFGSAQYGYTF
V gene: TRBV6-5; J gene: TRBJ2-1; CDR3 length: 15; CDR3 protein: CASRTGGSGYNEQFF
V gene: TRBV6-6; J gene: TRBJ1-3; CDR3 length: 16; CDR3 protein: CASSKTGTRSGNTIYF